This T cell receptor (beta chain) was profiled in a study of PD-1 blockade in classical Hodgkin lymphoma. Time point noted: cycle 4 day 1 (C4D1), after 5 to 7 weeks of nivolumab. In every patient, relapse followed autologous stem cell transplantation, while exposure to brentuximab vedotin differed. Findings and caveats of the study: At C4D1, TCR diversity had climbed significantly for CD4+ cells, though not for CD8+ cells.

Profiled with immunoSEQ multiplex PCR; TCRdb holds only in-frame clones, not every one. The sample carries 30,000 or so clones, about four fifths recorded once. About this clone: What it binds is not known.

The receptor comes from a human donor with classical Hodgkin lymphoma. The sample consisted of peripheral blood mononuclear cells (PBMCs), taken before the fourth cycle of nivolumab.

The CDR3 spells CASYIRRDLSTDTQYF. CDR3 DNA: TGTGCCAGCTACATACGACGGGATTTAAGCACAGATACGCAGTATTTT. The J gene is TRBJ2-3, the V gene TRBV18, with D possibly matching TRBD2 (5 bases). CDR1 and CDR2 (germline): KGHSH, LQKENI. The CDR3 loop spans 16 amino acids. V lost 7 bases and J 0 bases, leaving 17 bases between the germline ends. The full variable domain, with the rest looked up from reference TRBV18 and TRBJ2-3, is NAGVMQNPRHLVRRRGQEARLRCSPMKGHSHVYWYRQLPEEGLKFMVYLQKENIIDESGMPKERFSAEFPKEGPSILRIQQVVRGDSAAYFCASYIRRDLSTDTQYFGPGTRLTVL.